This passage covers 27 T cell receptor beta chains from one sample sequenced in a study of blood T cell repertoires in COVID-19. Data came from immunoSEQ multiplex PCR; TCRdb stores just in-frame clones and leaves some out. Of 100,000 to 140,000 clones in the sample, approximately 90% are singletons; the top ten hold more than 0.9%. The specimen sequenced was peripheral blood. Receptors originate from a woman in her 30s with acute or convalescent COVID-19.

This chain connects TRBV28 to TRBJ1-1, with 9 bases identical to TRBD1. CDR3 length: 19 residues. The V segment lost 3 bases and the J segment 0 bases; nucleotides outside the gene matches: 14. The germline gives CDR1 MDHEN, CDR2 SYDVKM. The CDR3 spells CASSFPRTGAVGVNTEAFF. The CDR3 DNA sequence: TGTGCCAGCAGTTTTCCGAGGACAGGGGCGGTCGGTGTGAACACTGAAGCTTTCTTT.

This clone was counted once. The CDR3 here is CASSLSLAGQTEQFF. CDR3 in DNA: TGTGCCAGCAGTTTATCACTAGCGGGACAGACGGAGCAGTTCTTC. V is TRBV27 and J is TRBJ2-1, with 10 bases identical to TRBD2. Per germline, CDR1 MNHEY and CDR2 SMNVEV (reference sequence). The CDR3 loop spans 15 amino acids. Trimming took 0 bases from V and 10 from J; bases not matched to a gene: 6.

The CDR3 nucleotides are TGCGCCAGCAGCTTACTCCCCCGGGGTGGAACTGAAGCTTTCTTT. Protein sequence: CASSLLPRGGTEAFF. The chain joins TRBV5-1 to TRBJ1-1; no reliable D call. Trimming stripped 2 bases from V and 5 bases from J, with 16 bases between. Germline V gene sequence: CDR1 SGHRS, CDR2 YFSETQ. CDR3 length equals 15 residues. Supplemented by reference TRBV5-1 and TRBJ1-1, the full variable domain reads KAGVTQTPRYLIKTRGQQVTLSCSPISGHRSVSWYQQTPGQGLQFLFEYFSETQRNKGNFPGRFSGRQFSNSRSEMNVSTLELGDSALYLCASSLLPRGGTEAFFGQGTRLTVV.

The chain carries TRBV13 and TRBJ2-5; 9 bases line up with TRBD2. V dropped 3 bases and J dropped 3; count of bases not matched to a gene: 2. The germline gives CDR1 PRHDT, CDR2 FYEKMQ (reference sequence). This CDR3 has 14 amino acids. The DNA for the CDR3 is TGTGCCAGCAGCTTGACTAGCGGTGAAGAGACCCAGTACTTC. This translates into CASSLTSGEETQYF.

This clone was recorded once. This chain links TRBV27 with TRBJ1-3, with 7 bases matching TRBD1. Germline V CDR1 and CDR2: MNHEY, SMNVEV (reference sequence). After removal of 6 bases from V and 0 bases from J, the junction contained 5 bases not matched to a gene. This CDR3 is built from 15 residues. CDR3 nucleotide sequence: TGTGCCAGCAGCCCGGGACAGAGCTCTGGAAACACCATATATTTT. It translates to CASSPGQSSGNTIYF.

This sequence joins TRBV30 and TRBJ2-3; 7 nucleotides line up with TRBD2. The germline gives CDR1 GTSNPN, CDR2 SVGIG (reference sequence). The V gene end was trimmed by 1 base and the J gene end by 2 bases; junction bases not matched to a gene: 9. CDR3 length equals 16 residues. The DNA for the CDR3 is TGTGCCTGGAGTGCCTCCGGGACTAACCCCACAGATACGCAGTATTTT. This translates into CAWSASGTNPTDTQYF.

The rearrangement uses TRBV5-6 and TRBJ1-4; 9 bases match TRBD1. After removal of 3 bases from V and 3 bases from J, the junction contained 6 bases not matched to a gene. Germline V gene data show CDR1 as SGHDT and CDR2 as YYEEEE. The CDR3 totals 16 residues. The chain's CDR3 is CASSSVRQGANEKLFF. Written as DNA, the CDR3 is TGTGCCAGCAGCTCAGTCCGACAGGGGGCTAATGAAAAACTGTTTTTT.

This clone was detected only a few times. The CDR3 DNA is TGCGCCAGCAGCTTGTTAGATCCAGGGCACACTGAAGCTTTCTTT. As protein: CASSLLDPGHTEAFF. The chain joins TRBV5-1 to TRBJ1-1, with D tentatively TRBD1 (5 bases). This CDR3 is 15 amino acids long. In germline, CDR1 is SGHRS, CDR2 YFSETQ. Trimming removed 1 base at V and 3 bases at J, with 13 bases between.

The chain has TRBV27 and TRBJ2-7; 13 nucleotides match TRBD2. J lost 6 bases, V lost 0 bases, and 8 bases had no gene match. Germline V gene lookup returns CDR1 MNHEY and CDR2 SMNVEV (reference sequence). The length of the CDR3 is 17 residues. CDR3 residues: CASSLSGGGLAGSEQYF. The CDR3 nucleotides are TGTGCCAGCAGTTTATCGGGGGGGGGACTAGCGGGATCCGAGCAGTACTTC.

The chain joins TRBV11-3 to TRBJ1-2, with D perhaps matching TRBD1 (5 bases). This CDR3 comprises 15 residues. CDR1 SGHNT and CDR2 YENEEA come from the germline V gene. V was cut by 5 bases and J by 7 bases, with 20 bases left in between. The CDR3: CASSHKSGPSGGYTF. CDR3 DNA: TGTGCCAGCAGCCACAAATCAGGGCCTAGTGGTGGCTACACCTTC.

This chain joins TRBV5-6 and TRBJ1-1; 7 bases are a match to TRBD1. The CDR3 runs to 14 residues. CDR1 and CDR2 from the germline V gene are SGHDT and YYEEEE. J lost 4 bases, V lost 4 bases, and 7 bases had no gene match. This chain's CDR3 is CASSLPGGSTEAFF. The CDR3 DNA reads as TGTGCCAGCAGCCTCCCAGGGGGTTCCACTGAAGCTTTCTTT.

The chain uses TRBV9 and TRBJ2-1; 9 bases are shared with TRBD2. The CDR3 covers 15 residues. Germline trimming cut 3 bases from V and 8 bases from J; bases unmatched to any gene: 9. Germline V gives CDR1 SGDLS, CDR2 YYNGEE. This CDR3 reads CASSELAGLFDEQFF. The CDR3 bases are TGTGCCAGCAGCGAGCTAGCGGGACTTTTCGATGAGCAGTTCTTC.

This clone was picked up one time. The V and J genes are TRBV4-1 and TRBJ2-5, with D possibly matching TRBD2 (6 bases). Deletions cut 8 bases from V and 5 bases from J, with 21 bases between. CDR1 and CDR2 (germline): MGHRA, YSYEKL. The CDR3 has 15 residues. CDR3 bases: TGCGCCAGCCGGTCATTGACGGGAGTGGGGGAGACCCAGTACTTC. Its protein is CASRSLTGVGETQYF.

This clone is labeled medium-sized (0.01 to 0.1%). The chain joins TRBV11-1 to TRBJ1-6, with TRBD1 matching over 7 bases. Germline trimming cut 5 bases from V and 7 bases from J; bases unmatched to any gene: 8. From germline, CDR1 is SGHAT and CDR2 FQDESV (reference sequence). The CDR3 spans 15 residues. This CDR3 reads CASSPTGTSNSPLHF. CDR3 DNA: TGTGCCAGCAGCCCGACAGGGACGTCGAATTCACCCCTCCACTTT.

This chain links TRBV30 with TRBJ2-2, with unresolved D. Looked up from germline, CDR1 is GTSNPN and CDR2 is SVGIG (reference sequence). The CDR3 sequence is 14 residues long. The germline V and J ends were trimmed by 0 bases and 7 bases, with 12 bases remaining between them. CDR3 sequence reads: CAWSVTRSDGELFF. In DNA form, the CDR3 reads TGTGCCTGGAGTGTAACCAGGTCGGACGGGGAGCTGTTTTTT.

The gene calls are TRBV18 and TRBJ1-4; D uncertain. V lost 2 bases, J lost 7 bases, and 8 bases lay in between. From germline, CDR1 is KGHSH and CDR2 LQKENI. This CDR3 region has 13 residues. The CDR3 loop is CASSPVESEKLFF. The CDR3 region has the DNA TGTGCCAGCTCACCAGTGGAGAGTGAAAAACTGTTTTTT.

This chain connects TRBV6-5 to TRBJ1-3, with 7 bases aligning to TRBD1. Germline assignment: CDR1 MNHEY and CDR2 SVGAGI. V lost 8 bases and J lost 0; bases outside the gene matches: 7. The CDR3 totals 15 residues. The DNA of the CDR3 is TGTGCCAGCGGGTCAGGGGGATACTCTGGAAACACCATATATTTT. Its translation is CASGSGGYSGNTIYF.

The chain uses TRBV30 and TRBJ1-3; no clear D. The germline gives CDR1 GTSNPN, CDR2 SVGIG (reference sequence). The CDR3 length is 14 residues. V shed 0 bases and J shed 1 base, with 7 bases lying between them. CDR3 residues: CAWSVRGSGNTIYF. The CDR3 DNA follows: TGTGCCTGGAGTGTACGGGGATCTGGAAACACCATATATTTT.

This chain connects TRBV7-2 to TRBJ1-4, with D perhaps matching TRBD1 (5 bases). The CDR3 sequence is 15 residues long. The V end was cut by 1 base, the J end by 4 bases, with 10 bases between. CDR1 and CDR2 from the germline V gene are SGHTA and FQGNSA. The CDR3 region has the DNA TGTGCCAGCAGCTTAGTTGCAGGGATTAATGAAAAACTGTTTTTT. Translation gives CASSLVAGINEKLFF.

The chain combines TRBV7-2 with TRBJ1-2; TRBD1 agrees at 7 bases. J lost 2 bases, V lost 0 bases, and 6 bases had no gene match. Germline V gene lookup returns CDR1 SGHTA and CDR2 FQGNSA. The CDR3 totals 16 residues. CDR3 DNA sequence: TGTGCCAGCAGCTTAGCGATCAACAGGGGAAACTATGGCTACACCTTC. Its translation is CASSLAINRGNYGYTF.

The CDR3 loop reads CASSRGNAGNQPQHF. The CDR3 DNA reads TGTGCCAGTAGTAGGGGCAATGCGGGCAATCAGCCCCAGCATTTT. V is TRBV19 and J is TRBJ1-5, with a weak D call TRBD1 (5 bases). The CDR3 runs to 15 residues. In germline, CDR1 is LNHDA, CDR2 SQIVND (reference sequence). V was shortened by 4 bases and J by 2 bases, with 12 bases between the two germline ends.

The chain links TRBV7-9 to TRBJ2-7; the D gene is possibly TRBD1 (5 bases). The V and J ends lost 1 base and 3 bases respectively, with 10 bases between them. The V gene's germline CDR1 is SEHNR and CDR2 FQNEAQ (reference sequence). There are 14 residues in the CDR3. For the CDR3, the DNA is TGTGCCAGCAGCTTAGGACAGTCACGCTACGAGCAGTACTTC. Its protein is CASSLGQSRYEQYF.

This chain links TRBV19 with TRBJ2-3, with TRBD2 identical over 9 bases. CDR1 and CDR2 (germline): LNHDA, SQIVND (reference sequence). V lost 3 bases to trimming and J lost 3 bases; unmatched junction nucleotides: 10. This CDR3 is 17 amino acids long. CDR3 coding DNA: TGTGCCAGTAGTATGGCATCTAGCGGGACAACTACAGATACGCAGTATTTT. This gives the protein CASSMASSGTTTDTQYF.

The genes are TRBV18 and TRBJ2-7; possibly TRBD2 for D (6 bases). Trimming took off 0 bases at V and 7 bases at J, with 19 bases between the two ends. Germline loops: CDR1 KGHSH, CDR2 LQKENI. The CDR3 contains 16 residues. CDR3 sequence (DNA): TGTGCCAGCTCACCACCGGAGGGCGTCACCCCTCGGGAGCAGTACTTC. Translation: CASSPPEGVTPREQYF. The full variable domain, its missing parts supplied by reference TRBV18 and TRBJ2-7, is NAGVMQNPRHLVRRRGQEARLRCSPMKGHSHVYWYRQLPEEGLKFMVYLQKENIIDESGMPKERFSAEFPKEGPSILRIQQVVRGDSAAYFCASSPPEGVTPREQYFGPGTRLTVT.

The chain carries TRBV28 and TRBJ1-5; D perhaps matches TRBD1 (5 bases). Between the trimmed V and J ends, which lost 6 bases and 5 bases, there was a span of 11 bases. The V gene's germline CDR1 is MDHEN and CDR2 SYDVKM. The CDR3 length is 13 residues. This CDR3 reads CASSRGWDQPQHF. The CDR3 coding sequence is TGTGCCAGCAGCCGGGGGTGGGATCAGCCCCAGCATTTT.

The rearrangement links TRBV10-3 to TRBJ1-5; D ambiguous. The CDR3 totals 13 residues. The V end lost 3 bases, the J end lost 5 bases, and 8 bases lay between the germline ends. Germline CDR1 ENHRY, CDR2 SYGVKD. The CDR3 DNA reads TGTGCCATCAGTGATTTGGAGCATCAGCCCCAGCATTTT. Its translation: CAISDLEHQPQHF.

This chain connects TRBV2 to TRBJ1-1, with D uncertain. The CDR3 is 13 residues long. Per the germline V gene, CDR1 is SNHLY and CDR2 is FYNNEI. Trimming shortened V by 9 bases and J by 0 bases, and 11 bases separated the two germline ends. The CDR3 sequence: CASTREMNTEAFF. Here the CDR3 DNA reads TGTGCCAGTACGCGGGAAATGAACACTGAAGCTTTCTTT.